These T cell receptor beta chains were read from a single sample in a study of blood T cell repertoires in COVID-19. TCRdb keeps only in-frame clones here, not all; method: immunoSEQ multiplex PCR. The top ten hold under 4.5% of the sample, which has about 150,000 clones, 75% to 90% seen once. Sample: PBMCs or T cells enriched from blood (not recorded which). Every receptor here comes from a woman aged 35 to 49 who had been exposed to COVID-19. Both conserved end residues are part of each CDR3. D genes are given only for firm matches. Some rows have no size entry. The others give once, few or many, or a class for an expanded clone.

clone size	D gene	V gene	CDR3 length	J gene	CDR3 DNA	CDR3 protein
.	.	TRBV1	16	TRBJ2-7	TGCACCAGCAGCCACCCCCCGCAAGGGAGGTCCTACGAGCAGTACTTC	CTSSHPPQGRSYEQYF
.	.	TRBV10-3	14	TRBJ2-3	TGTGCCATCAAGGAGGGCCAGGGAACAGATACGCAGTATTTT	CAIKEGQGTDTQYF
few	TRBD1	TRBV7-8	15	TRBJ1-1	TGTGCCAGCAGCAACCCGTACAGGGGGCGGACTGAAGCTTTCTTT	CASSNPYRGRTEAFF
.	.	TRBV3-1/TRBV3-2	18	TRBJ2-7	TGTGCCAGCAGCCAAGCTGGGGAGGTAGCGGACCTCTATTACGAGCAGTACTTC	CASSQAGEVADLYYEQYF
.	.	TRBV19	15	TRBJ1-2	TGTGCCAGTAGTATAATAGGTGCGGGAGGCTATGGCTACACCTTC	CASSIIGAGGYGYTF
.	.	TRBV5-1	15	TRBJ1-5	TGCGCCAGCAGCCCATCGCAGGGAAGCAATCAGCCCCAGCATTTT	CASSPSQGSNQPQHF
.	.	TRBV4-1	16	TRBJ1-6	TGCGCCAGCAGGCATGAGCGGGCAGAAAAGAATTCACCCCTCCACTTT	CASRHERAEKNSPLHF
.	.	TRBV11-2	10	TRBJ1-1	TGTGCCAGCGGAGGGTCTGAAGCTTTCTTT	CASGGSEAFF
few	.	TRBV7-9	19	TRBJ1-5	TGTGCCAGCAGCCCTACCACCCGGGGAGGAGATTATAGCAATCAGCCCCAGCATTTT	CASSPTTRGGDYSNQPQHF
.	TRBD2	TRBV2	13	TRBJ2-1	TGTGCCAGCAACCTAGCGGGGTACAATGAGCAGTTCTTC	CASNLAGYNEQFF
once	TRBD1	TRBV4-3	15	TRBJ2-2	TGCGCCAGCAGTCTCCGGGCAGGGGGCTCCGGGGAGCTGTTTTTT	CASSLRAGGSGELFF
.	TRBD1	TRBV7-9	14	TRBJ2-7	TGTGCCAGCAGCCCCAGGACAGGAACCTACGAGCAGTACTTC	CASSPRTGTYEQYF
.	TRBD1	TRBV28	18	TRBJ2-7	TGTGCCAGCAGTTCATTGCGGACAGGGGCCGTCTCACTCTACGAGCAGTACTTC	CASSSLRTGAVSLYEQYF
.	.	TRBV10-3	13	TRBJ1-5	TGTGCCATCAGTGTAGGAGAAAATCAGCCCCAGCATTTT	CAISVGENQPQHF
.	TRBD1	TRBV6-1	15	TRBJ1-5	TGTGCCAGCAGTGACATGACAGGGGGCTCGAGGCCCCAGCATTTT	CASSDMTGGSRPQHF
once	TRBD2	TRBV27	15	TRBJ2-1	TGTGCCAGCAGTTCATCTAGCGGGGGGGCCCCTGAGCAGTTCTTC	CASSSSSGGAPEQFF
.	.	TRBV5-5	15	TRBJ2-1	TGTGCCAGCAGCCCCAGACTGGAATCCTACAATGAGCAGTTCTTC	CASSPRLESYNEQFF
.	.	TRBV5-1	18	TRBJ2-6	TGCGCCAGCAGCTTGCAGGGCCCGTCGGGCTCTGGGGCCAACGTCCTGACTTTC	CASSLQGPSGSGANVLTF
.	.	TRBV11-2	15	TRBJ2-1	TGTGCCAGCAGCCGCACGGGGAGGAGGGACAATGAGCAGTTCTTC	CASSRTGRRDNEQFF
.	TRBD2	TRBV6-4	15	TRBJ2-1	TGTGCCAGCAGCTCCCTAGCGGGCGGAAACAATGAGCAGTTCTTC	CASSSLAGGNNEQFF